This TCR beta chain stems from a study of T-cell reconstitution after alpha-beta-depleted transplantation in children. Broader study findings: As was reported, about two months after transplant, alpha-beta T cells came from several hundred expanded graft clones. After one year, T-cell counts and TCRbeta diversity mostly came from new T cells.

About this clonotype itself: The antigen is undetermined.

Per germline, CDR1 MGHDK and CDR2 SYGVNS. The V end was cut by 4 bases, the J end by 0 bases, with 11 bases between. The CDR3 length is 15 residues. Using unique molecular identifiers, the investigators prepared the TCRbeta library. Via MiXCR, TCRdb re-called the PCR reads, giving one row per CDR3 protein. The sample has approximately 630,000 distinct CDR3 sequences; about 12% are singletons. The rearrangement uses TRBV25-1 and TRBJ2-3; D is ambiguous. This TCR was sampled from a girl aged 2 to 10 with congenital amegakaryocytic thrombocytopenia, due to receive a stem cell transplant. The specimen comprised PBMCs, sampled before TCRalphabeta/CD19-depleted stem cell transplant. DNA of the CDR3: TGTGCCAGCAGTGCAACGTTGCTTAGCACAGATACGCAGTATTTT. It specifies CASSATLLSTDTQYF.